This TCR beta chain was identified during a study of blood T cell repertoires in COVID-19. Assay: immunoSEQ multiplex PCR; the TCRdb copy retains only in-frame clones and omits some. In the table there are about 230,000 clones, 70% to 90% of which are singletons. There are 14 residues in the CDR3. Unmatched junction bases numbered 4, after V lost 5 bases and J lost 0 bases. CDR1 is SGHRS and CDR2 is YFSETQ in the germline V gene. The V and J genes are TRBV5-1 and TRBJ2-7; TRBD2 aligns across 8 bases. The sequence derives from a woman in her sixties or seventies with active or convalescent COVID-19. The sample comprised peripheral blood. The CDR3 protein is CASRELAASYEQYF. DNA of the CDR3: TGCGCCAGCAGAGAACTAGCGGCCTCCTACGAGCAGTACTTC.